This TCR beta chain was recorded in a study of blood T cell repertoires in COVID-19. With 1 base clipped from V and 7 bases from J, the junction kept 13 bases outside the gene matches. This CDR3 has 18 amino acids. Germline loops: CDR1 LNHNV, CDR2 YYDKDF (reference sequence). Original processing methods: Nucleated cell number was recorded as an estimate derived from reference gene primer amplification. The protocol was immunoSEQ multiplex PCR, while the TCRdb copy is restricted to in-frame clones and leaves out a portion. The V and J calls and the clone size are those of that table, but D and trimming were determined from the DNA. Of 350,000 to 500,000 clones in the sample, about 88% are singletons; the top ten hold roughly 1.4%. Recruits, aged roughly 18 to 100 years, lived in approximately 26 US areas.

This clonotype was sampled from a woman aged 18-35 years who had been exposed to COVID-19. The material sequenced was PBMCs or T cells enriched from blood (not recorded which). V and J are TRBV15 and TRBJ1-6; the match to TRBD1 covers 7 bases. The CDR3 here is CATSRVFVAGGENSPLHF. In DNA form, the CDR3 reads TGTGCCACCAGCAGAGTTTTTGTAGCAGGGGGAGAAAATTCACCCCTCCACTTT. Full variable domain (remainder filled in from reference TRBV15 and TRBJ1-6): DAMVIQNPRYQVTQFGKPVTLSCSQTLNHNVMYWYQQKSSQAPKLLFHYYDKDFNNEADTPDNFQSRRPNTSFCFLDIRSPGLGDTAMYLCATSRVFVAGGENSPLHFGNGTRLTVT.